This TCR beta chain derives from a study of human T cells and chemical hapten exposure. Whole-study context: Predominantly women, the patients had alopecia areata, totalis or universalis. Study findings and constraints: Clustering by CDR3 similarity yielded significantly more large clusters from expanded TCRs than controls.

Indicated time point: pre-sensitization, week 0. Treatment described: therapeutic diphenylcyclopropenone sensitization with weekly scalp DPC. This clonotype was seen ten or more times. Its matching antigen is unknown. Library preparation tagged each individual cDNA molecule with a unique molecular identifier. Authors' methods: From about 22,000 to 700,000 TCRs were found per sample, with a median of roughly 89,000. TCRdb re-called the RACE reads through MiXCR, storing one row per CDR3 protein. TCRdb, rather than the study authors, made the V and J calls. The sample has some 360,000 distinct CDR3 sequences, approximately 5.1% seen once. The J segment lost 5 bases and the V segment lost 1 base, leaving 11 bases of the junction unmatched. Germline-derived CDR1 and CDR2 are SGHTA and FQGNSA. This CDR3 is 17 amino acids long.

The receptor was derived from a woman between 45 and 65 years old with alopecia areata. Some clones in this sample may be carry-over from other donors' samples. The specimen comprised whole blood, sampled in connection with sensitization to the hapten diphenylcyclopropenone (DPC). The chain joins TRBV7-2 to TRBJ2-1, with 7 bases lining up with TRBD2. CDR3 nucleotide sequence: TGTGCCAGCAGCTTAGAGTCTCTGAGGGAGGGAAACAATGAGCAGTTCTTC. Translating it yields CASSLESLREGNNEQFF.